One T cell receptor beta chain is described in this entry. Its target is not known. The data are from a study of T cell responses to AZD1222 COVID-19 vaccine. In the study overall: Pooling covered second doses at about 4 or about 12 weeks. Study observations and caveats: Donors skewed white British and female; clonal diversity was possibly underestimated. None of the repertoires were sampled until the peak T cell response had passed.

Generated by immunoSEQ multiplex PCR, the TCRdb table keeps only in-frame clones and is missing some. The table includes approximately 120,000 clones, about nine tenths detected once. V was clipped by 6 bases and J by 1 base, with 12 bases between them. The CDR3 is 14 residues long. Germline V gene data show CDR1 as KGHSH and CDR2 as LQKENI. This specimen was peripheral blood, taken on day 0 of AZD1222 vaccination. This chain uses TRBV18 with TRBJ1-1, with D possibly TRBD1 on 6 matching bases. This receptor was identified in an adult in good health. The CDR3 coding sequence is TGTGCCAGCTCGCCCCAGACAGGGAACACTGAAGCTTTCTTT. Its translation is CASSPQTGNTEAFF.